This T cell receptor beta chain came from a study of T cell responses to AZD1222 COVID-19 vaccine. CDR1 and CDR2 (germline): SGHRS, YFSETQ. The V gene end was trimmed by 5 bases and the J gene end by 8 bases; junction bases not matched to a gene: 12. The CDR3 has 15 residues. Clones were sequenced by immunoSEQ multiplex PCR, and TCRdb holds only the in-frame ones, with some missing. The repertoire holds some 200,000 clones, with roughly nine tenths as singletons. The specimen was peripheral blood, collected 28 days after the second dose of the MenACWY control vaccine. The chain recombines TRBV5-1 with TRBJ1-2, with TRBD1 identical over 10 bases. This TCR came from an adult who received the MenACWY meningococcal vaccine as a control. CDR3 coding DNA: TGCGCCAGCAGAAAAGGGGACAGGGGTTTTGACGGCTACACCTTC. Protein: CASRKGDRGFDGYTF.